Listed below are T cell receptor beta chains from one sample, sequenced in a study of shared T cell receptors in the human thymus. Clones were sequenced by immunoSEQ multiplex PCR, and TCRdb holds only the in-frame ones, with some missing. The profile shows roughly 710,000 clones, 75% to 90% of them singletons. Separately, the same data were catalogued under a study of human thymus T cells.

The sequencing input was thymocytes. These TCRs come from a girl under three years old with a congenital heart defect. Both conserved end residues are part of each CDR3. Fields, in order: D gene, clone size, J gene, V gene, CDR3 DNA, CDR3 protein. D genes are given only for firm matches. Expanded clones are given a class, and other clones once, few, many or no size at all.

d_gene: TRBD1
abundance: .
j_gene: TRBJ2-7
v_gene: TRBV4-1
CDR3nt: TGCGCCAGCAGCCAATTTGCGCCGTCCATTTCGGACAGGGTTATCGACGAGCAGTACTTC
CDR3aa: CASSQFAPSISDRVIDEQYF

d_gene: TRBD1
abundance: .
j_gene: TRBJ2-7
v_gene: TRBV7-9
CDR3nt: TGTGCCAGCAGCGGTGCCACGGGACAGGCCAGCTCCTACGAGCAGTACTTC
CDR3aa: CASSGATGQASSYEQYF

d_gene: .
abundance: once
j_gene: TRBJ1-4
v_gene: TRBV4-1
CDR3nt: TGCGCCAGCAGCCAAGGGGGCCTCGCAACTAATGAAAAACTGTTTTTT
CDR3aa: CASSQGGLATNEKLFF

d_gene: .
abundance: .
j_gene: TRBJ1-3
v_gene: TRBV5-1
CDR3nt: TGCGCCAGCAGCTCCGAGGGTATGGGAAACACCATATATTTT
CDR3aa: CASSSEGMGNTIYF

d_gene: .
abundance: .
j_gene: TRBJ2-2
v_gene: TRBV5-1
CDR3nt: TGCGCCAGCAGTCTGGACATTCCGAACACCGGGGAGCTGTTTTTT
CDR3aa: CASSLDIPNTGELFF

d_gene: TRBD1
abundance: .
j_gene: TRBJ2-1
v_gene: TRBV11-2
CDR3nt: TGTGCCAGCAGCCCTAGGGGGCCCAGGAATGAGCAGTTCTTC
CDR3aa: CASSPRGPRNEQFF

d_gene: .
abundance: once
j_gene: TRBJ1-2
v_gene: TRBV5-1
CDR3nt: TGCGCCAGCAGTTCCAGGGGCAAGAACTATGGCTACACCTTC
CDR3aa: CASSSRGKNYGYTF

d_gene: TRBD1
abundance: .
j_gene: TRBJ1-1
v_gene: TRBV15
CDR3nt: TGTGCCACCAGCAGTGGGGACAGAAGGAGAGGGGTAGACGGCACTGAAGCTTTCTTT
CDR3aa: CATSSGDRRRGVDGTEAFF

d_gene: .
abundance: .
j_gene: TRBJ1-2
v_gene: TRBV6-5
CDR3nt: TGTGCCAGCAGTTACTCGAGAGGGAATGGCTACACCTTC
CDR3aa: CASSYSRGNGYTF

d_gene: .
abundance: .
j_gene: TRBJ1-5
v_gene: TRBV4-2
CDR3nt: TGTGCCAGCAGCCAAGATCCAGATGGCAATCAGCCCCAGCATTTT
CDR3aa: CASSQDPDGNQPQHF

d_gene: TRBD1
abundance: .
j_gene: TRBJ1-4
v_gene: TRBV27
CDR3nt: TGTGCCAGCAATCCCACAGGGGCAACTAATGAAAAACTGTTTTTT
CDR3aa: CASNPTGATNEKLFF

d_gene: .
abundance: .
j_gene: TRBJ2-2
v_gene: TRBV5-8
CDR3nt: TGTGCCAGCAGCTTGGCGGTGAGATCCGGGTCCGGGGAGCTGTTTTTT
CDR3aa: CASSLAVRSGSGELFF

d_gene: TRBD1
abundance: .
j_gene: TRBJ1-2
v_gene: TRBV4-1
CDR3nt: TGCGCCAGCTCACAGGGGTTGGGTTATGGCTACACCTTC
CDR3aa: CASSQGLGYGYTF

d_gene: .
abundance: .
j_gene: TRBJ1-4
v_gene: TRBV6-4
CDR3nt: TGTGCCAGCAGTGACGGGACATTTCCTGAAAAACTGTTTTTT
CDR3aa: CASSDGTFPEKLFF

d_gene: .
abundance: .
j_gene: TRBJ1-4
v_gene: TRBV5-1
CDR3nt: TGCGCCAGCAGCTTACAAACAGGGGAAAAACTGTTTTTT
CDR3aa: CASSLQTGEKLFF

d_gene: .
abundance: .
j_gene: TRBJ1-3
v_gene: TRBV25-1
CDR3nt: TGTGCCAGCAGTGAATGGCAGGGGTACTCAGGAAACACCATATATTTT
CDR3aa: CASSEWQGYSGNTIYF

d_gene: .
abundance: .
j_gene: TRBJ2-7
v_gene: TRBV5-4
CDR3nt: TGTGCCAGCAGCTCCAGGACAGACTACGAGCAGTACTTC
CDR3aa: CASSSRTDYEQYF

d_gene: .
abundance: .
j_gene: TRBJ1-4
v_gene: TRBV6-5
CDR3nt: TGTGCCAGCAGTACCTGGGGGGCTAATGAAAAACTGTTTTTT
CDR3aa: CASSTWGANEKLFF

d_gene: TRBD1
abundance: once
j_gene: TRBJ2-2
v_gene: TRBV7-9
CDR3nt: TGTGCCAGCAGCCAGGAACAGGGGTCCGGGGAGCTGTTTTTT
CDR3aa: CASSQEQGSGELFF

d_gene: TRBD1
abundance: .
j_gene: TRBJ1-2
v_gene: TRBV27
CDR3nt: TGTGCCAGCAGCCCCGTCGTTGGCAGGGGGAACTATGGCTACACCTTC
CDR3aa: CASSPVVGRGNYGYTF

d_gene: TRBD1
abundance: .
j_gene: TRBJ2-7
v_gene: TRBV7-2
CDR3nt: TGTGCCAGCAGCTTCCGGGACAGGGGGAGTGAGCAGTACTTC
CDR3aa: CASSFRDRGSEQYF

d_gene: TRBD1
abundance: .
j_gene: TRBJ2-5
v_gene: TRBV7-9
CDR3nt: TGTGCCAGCAGCTTTTGGCCTACAGGGGATGAGACCCAGTACTTC
CDR3aa: CASSFWPTGDETQYF

d_gene: .
abundance: once
j_gene: TRBJ1-4
v_gene: TRBV5-4
CDR3nt: TGTGCCAGCAGCCTCCTCCGGGACCGGGGGGAGGAAAAACTGTTTTTT
CDR3aa: CASSLLRDRGEEKLFF

d_gene: .
abundance: .
j_gene: TRBJ2-7
v_gene: TRBV5-6
CDR3nt: TGTGCCAGCAGCTTAGCGGGTCGGAGCTCCTACGAGCAGTACTTC
CDR3aa: CASSLAGRSSYEQYF

d_gene: .
abundance: once
j_gene: TRBJ1-1
v_gene: TRBV19
CDR3nt: TGTGCCAGTAGTATAGATCGTGACAGTGGTGAAGCTTTCTTT
CDR3aa: CASSIDRDSGEAFF

d_gene: .
abundance: .
j_gene: TRBJ2-1
v_gene: TRBV6-1
CDR3nt: TGTGCCAGCAACGTTGGGGGGACCTACAATGAGCAGTTCTTC
CDR3aa: CASNVGGTYNEQFF

d_gene: TRBD1
abundance: few
j_gene: TRBJ2-7
v_gene: TRBV9
CDR3nt: TGTGCCAGCAGCGCGGGACAGGGGGTCTACGAGCAGTACTTC
CDR3aa: CASSAGQGVYEQYF

d_gene: TRBD2
abundance: .
j_gene: TRBJ2-7
v_gene: TRBV2
CDR3nt: TGTGCCAGCAGTGAGTTCACTAGCGGGGGCGACAACTCCTACGAGCAGTACTTC
CDR3aa: CASSEFTSGGDNSYEQYF

d_gene: .
abundance: .
j_gene: TRBJ1-4
v_gene: TRBV11-2
CDR3nt: TGTGCCAGCAGCTCGACAGAACTGTTTTTT
CDR3aa: CASSSTELFF

d_gene: TRBD1
abundance: .
j_gene: TRBJ2-7
v_gene: TRBV12-5
CDR3nt: TGTGCTAGTGGACAAGGACAGGGAGAACACTACGAGCAGTACTTC
CDR3aa: CASGQGQGEHYEQYF

d_gene: .
abundance: .
j_gene: TRBJ2-1
v_gene: TRBV7-9
CDR3nt: TGTGCCAGCAGCCCACCCGTGGTTTTTCGGGATGAACAGTTCTTC
CDR3aa: CASSPPVVFRDEQFF

d_gene: .
abundance: .
j_gene: TRBJ2-5
v_gene: TRBV4-1
CDR3nt: TGCGCCAGCAGCCAAGCTAGTGCCCGGGGGGCCCGGGAGACCCAGTACTTC
CDR3aa: CASSQASARGARETQYF

d_gene: TRBD1
abundance: once
j_gene: TRBJ2-4
v_gene: TRBV7-2
CDR3nt: TGTGCCAGCAGCTTCCGGGACAGCCAAGCCAAAAACATTCAGTACTTC
CDR3aa: CASSFRDSQAKNIQYF

d_gene: TRBD1
abundance: .
j_gene: TRBJ1-1
v_gene: TRBV28
CDR3nt: TGTGCCAGCAGCAGGACAGGGCGAGTGAGGAACACTGAAGCTTTCTTT
CDR3aa: CASSRTGRVRNTEAFF

d_gene: .
abundance: few
j_gene: TRBJ2-7
v_gene: TRBV20-1
CDR3nt: TGCAGTGCCAAAAACGAGCAGTACTTC
CDR3aa: CSAKNEQYF

d_gene: TRBD1
abundance: once
j_gene: TRBJ1-1
v_gene: TRBV7-2
CDR3nt: TGTGCCAGCAGCTTAGAGGGGTGGGACAGCCACGAAGCTTTCTTT
CDR3aa: CASSLEGWDSHEAFF

d_gene: TRBD1
abundance: .
j_gene: TRBJ1-2
v_gene: TRBV27
CDR3nt: TGTGCCAGCAGTTCCTCTCCTTGCCGGGACAGGGTAGGATACGGCTACACCTTC
CDR3aa: CASSSSPCRDRVGYGYTF

d_gene: TRBD1
abundance: .
j_gene: TRBJ2-7
v_gene: TRBV4-1
CDR3nt: TGCGCCAGCAGCTGGGACAGGGGCCGCGAGCAGTACTTC
CDR3aa: CASSWDRGREQYF

d_gene: .
abundance: .
j_gene: TRBJ2-1
v_gene: TRBV7-9
CDR3nt: TGTGCCAGCAGCCCGGGGCAGGGGAATGAGCAGTTCTTC
CDR3aa: CASSPGQGNEQFF

d_gene: .
abundance: few
j_gene: TRBJ2-2
v_gene: TRBV7-2
CDR3nt: TGTGCCAGCAGCTTAGATACAGGGACCCCTGGGGAGCTGTTTTTT
CDR3aa: CASSLDTGTPGELFF

d_gene: .
abundance: .
j_gene: TRBJ2-3
v_gene: TRBV11-2
CDR3nt: TGTGCCAGCAGCTTTACGCGGGGCGCCCCGGTGGCAGATACGCAGTATTTT
CDR3aa: CASSFTRGAPVADTQYF

d_gene: TRBD1
abundance: .
j_gene: TRBJ1-2
v_gene: TRBV20-1
CDR3nt: TGCAGTGCTGGGGACAGGGGGCCTCTCACCTTC
CDR3aa: CSAGDRGPLTF

d_gene: TRBD1
abundance: .
j_gene: TRBJ2-2
v_gene: TRBV4-1
CDR3nt: TGCGCCAGCAGCCAACAAGGACAGGGGGGGACCGGGGAGCTGTTTTTT
CDR3aa: CASSQQGQGGTGELFF

d_gene: .
abundance: few
j_gene: TRBJ1-5
v_gene: TRBV15
CDR3nt: TGTGCCACCAGCAGGACCTTACAGGGTAATCAGCCCCAGCATTTT
CDR3aa: CATSRTLQGNQPQHF

d_gene: .
abundance: few
j_gene: TRBJ1-2
v_gene: TRBV19
CDR3nt: TGTGCCAGTAGTATAGATGAATCTCCAGGGCAATACTATGGCTACACCTTC
CDR3aa: CASSIDESPGQYYGYTF

d_gene: .
abundance: .
j_gene: TRBJ2-3
v_gene: TRBV4-1
CDR3nt: TGCGCCAGCAGCCAAGAAAGGATCGGGCGGGGATCCACAGATACGCAGTATTTT
CDR3aa: CASSQERIGRGSTDTQYF

d_gene: TRBD1
abundance: few
j_gene: TRBJ1-1
v_gene: TRBV5-1
CDR3nt: TGCGCCAGCAGCTTCCGGGACAGGAACACTGAAGCTTTCTTT
CDR3aa: CASSFRDRNTEAFF

d_gene: TRBD2
abundance: few
j_gene: TRBJ2-2
v_gene: TRBV5-1
CDR3nt: TGCGCCAGCAGCCTCAGAACTAGCGGGGGGATCACCGGGGAGCTGTTTTTT
CDR3aa: CASSLRTSGGITGELFF

d_gene: .
abundance: .
j_gene: TRBJ1-1
v_gene: TRBV5-6
CDR3nt: TGTGCCAGCAGCTTGCACCGGCTGAGAGGAACTGAAGCTTTCTTT
CDR3aa: CASSLHRLRGTEAFF